A selection of T cell receptor beta chains follows, all from one sample in a study of cytomegalovirus exposure and HLA in healthy donors. Clones were sequenced by immunoSEQ multiplex PCR, and TCRdb holds only the in-frame ones, with some missing. Of over 55,000 clones in the sample, 85% to 90% were seen once. Sequenced: PBMCs. These receptors were taken from a woman in her 30s in good health and CMV-seropositive. CDR3s include the opening cysteine and the closing phenylalanine or tryptophan.

V gene: TRBV10-2
J gene: TRBJ2-7
CDR3 protein: CASSAYVGSDEQYF

V gene: TRBV11-2
J gene: TRBJ2-1
CDR3 protein: CASTSLEQGGGVNEQFF

V gene: TRBV5-3
J gene: TRBJ2-1
CDR3 protein: CARSFPPLGGVEQFF

V gene: TRBV5-1
J gene: TRBJ1-1
CDR3 protein: CASSPEGGTGVMNTEAFF

V gene: TRBV9
J gene: TRBJ2-1
CDR3 protein: CASSVGQGDYNEQFF

V gene: TRBV19
J gene: TRBJ1-2
CDR3 protein: CASSIVQGGGYGYTF

V gene: TRBV5-4
J gene: TRBJ2-5
CDR3 protein: CASSAVWEETQYF

V gene: TRBV28
J gene: TRBJ1-5
CDR3 protein: CASSLRNSNQPQHF

V gene: TRBV5-1
J gene: TRBJ2-7
CDR3 protein: CASSLSSSYEQYF

V gene: TRBV7-2
J gene: TRBJ2-7
CDR3 protein: CASSLIGDYEQYF

V gene: TRBV25-1
J gene: TRBJ1-2
CDR3 protein: CASSDLTRNYGYTF

V gene: TRBV18
J gene: TRBJ2-2
CDR3 protein: CASSYGLWEKNTGELFF

V gene: TRBV10-3
J gene: TRBJ1-2
CDR3 protein: CAISDGGTGSNYGYTF

V gene: TRBV2
J gene: TRBJ2-5
CDR3 protein: CASSPGQGALETQYF

V gene: TRBV27
J gene: TRBJ2-7
CDR3 protein: CASSITGSSYEQYF

V gene: TRBV10-1
J gene: TRBJ2-3
CDR3 protein: CASSESIDFATDTQYF

V gene: TRBV5-1
J gene: TRBJ2-5
CDR3 protein: CASSWGRQETQYF

V gene: TRBV18
J gene: TRBJ1-1
CDR3 protein: CASSPGRAEAFF

V gene: TRBV28
J gene: TRBJ2-1
CDR3 protein: CAGLGLAGASGDNEQFF

V gene: TRBV5-6
J gene: TRBJ1-5
CDR3 protein: CASSFGGIQPQHF

V gene: TRBV7-2
J gene: TRBJ1-1
CDR3 protein: CASSLGRNEAFF

V gene: TRBV5-5
J gene: TRBJ2-1
CDR3 protein: CASSEGTSGRYNEQFF

V gene: TRBV18
J gene: TRBJ2-3
CDR3 protein: CASSPPSTDTQYF

V gene: TRBV27
J gene: TRBJ2-1
CDR3 protein: CASSSAVAGSNEQFF

V gene: TRBV28
J gene: TRBJ1-2
CDR3 protein: CASSFQTGPQGGYTF

V gene: TRBV5-8
J gene: TRBJ2-5
CDR3 protein: CASSLGGHRGQTQYF

V gene: TRBV19
J gene: TRBJ2-3
CDR3 protein: CASSISSGPTDTQYF

V gene: TRBV5-1
J gene: TRBJ1-4
CDR3 protein: CASSSGGEKLFF

V gene: TRBV6-5
J gene: TRBJ2-7
CDR3 protein: CASSYSSGGSYEQYF

V gene: TRBV14
J gene: TRBJ2-1
CDR3 protein: CASSQVLGRASGLSSYNEQFF

V gene: TRBV7-9
J gene: TRBJ2-7
CDR3 protein: CASSAYPKTGQPYEQYF

V gene: TRBV5-1
J gene: TRBJ2-1
CDR3 protein: CASSSGGSGTLGRIF

V gene: TRBV29-1
J gene: TRBJ2-1
CDR3 protein: CSVLTPTRFNEQFF

V gene: TRBV5-1
J gene: TRBJ1-6
CDR3 protein: CASSLGVQDRHSPLHF

V gene: TRBV6-6
J gene: TRBJ1-2
CDR3 protein: CASSYADFNYGYTF

V gene: TRBV4-1
J gene: TRBJ2-1
CDR3 protein: CASSQDDYWGEQFF

V gene: TRBV19
J gene: TRBJ2-5
CDR3 protein: CASSNRLAGEQETQYF

V gene: TRBV7-9
J gene: TRBJ2-2
CDR3 protein: CASSLGLSGELFF

V gene: TRBV7-6
J gene: TRBJ2-1
CDR3 protein: CASSQGTSGSFSYNEQFF

V gene: TRBV4-1
J gene: TRBJ2-7
CDR3 protein: CASSQVSSGSYEQYF

V gene: TRBV2
J gene: TRBJ1-1
CDR3 protein: CASSDTENTEAFF

V gene: TRBV7-6
J gene: TRBJ2-5
CDR3 protein: CASSQGLIQETQYF

V gene: TRBV7-8
J gene: TRBJ1-1
CDR3 protein: CASSFRTGVTEAFF

V gene: TRBV7-9
J gene: TRBJ2-7
CDR3 protein: CASSLSSYEQYF

V gene: TRBV6-5
J gene: TRBJ1-2
CDR3 protein: CASRPPLGYGYTF

V gene: TRBV6-5
J gene: TRBJ2-4
CDR3 protein: CASSYRRGKGGIQYF

V gene: TRBV7-2
J gene: TRBJ2-7
CDR3 protein: CASSLEYSSYEQYF

V gene: TRBV6-6
J gene: TRBJ2-7
CDR3 protein: CASSYQRTAYEQYF

V gene: TRBV15
J gene: TRBJ2-7
CDR3 protein: CATSRDPSSYEQYF

V gene: TRBV7-6
J gene: TRBJ2-2
CDR3 protein: CASSFSGTGELFF

V gene: TRBV6-1
J gene: TRBJ1-2
CDR3 protein: CASSEGNGGADGYTF